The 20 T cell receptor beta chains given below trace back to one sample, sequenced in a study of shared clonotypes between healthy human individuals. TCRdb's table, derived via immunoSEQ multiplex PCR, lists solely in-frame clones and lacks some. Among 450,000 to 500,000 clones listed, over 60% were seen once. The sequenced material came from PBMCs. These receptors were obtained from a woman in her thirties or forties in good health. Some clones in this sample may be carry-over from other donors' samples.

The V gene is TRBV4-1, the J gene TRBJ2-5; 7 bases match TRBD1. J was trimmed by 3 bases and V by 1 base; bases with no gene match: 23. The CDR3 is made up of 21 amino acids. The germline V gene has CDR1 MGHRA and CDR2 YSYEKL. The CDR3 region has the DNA TGCGCCAGCAGCCAAGTAAGAGGGGGCATTCGGGTGGGGACACCGAAAGAGACCCAGTACTTC. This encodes CASSQVRGGIRVGTPKETQYF.

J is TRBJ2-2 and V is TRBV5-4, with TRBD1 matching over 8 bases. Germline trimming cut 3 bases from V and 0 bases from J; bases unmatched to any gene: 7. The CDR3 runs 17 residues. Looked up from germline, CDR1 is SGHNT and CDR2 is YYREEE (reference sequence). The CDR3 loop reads CASSSRQGRANTGELFF. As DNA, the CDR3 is TGTGCCAGCAGCTCGAGACAGGGGCGGGCGAACACCGGGGAGCTGTTTTTT.

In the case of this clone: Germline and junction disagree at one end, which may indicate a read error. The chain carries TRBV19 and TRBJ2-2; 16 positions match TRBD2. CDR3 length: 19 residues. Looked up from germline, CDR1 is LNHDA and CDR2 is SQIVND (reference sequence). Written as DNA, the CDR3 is TGTGCCAGTAGTCCGGGACTAGCGGGAGGGCCCTCGAAGACCGGGGAGCTGTTTTTT. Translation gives CASSPGLAGGPSKTGELFF.

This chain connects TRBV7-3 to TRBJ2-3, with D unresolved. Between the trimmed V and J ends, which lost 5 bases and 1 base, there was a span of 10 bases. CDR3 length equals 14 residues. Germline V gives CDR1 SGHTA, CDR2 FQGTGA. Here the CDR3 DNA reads TGTGCCAGCAGCCCTGGGGTTGGCACAGATACGCAGTATTTT. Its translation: CASSPGVGTDTQYF.

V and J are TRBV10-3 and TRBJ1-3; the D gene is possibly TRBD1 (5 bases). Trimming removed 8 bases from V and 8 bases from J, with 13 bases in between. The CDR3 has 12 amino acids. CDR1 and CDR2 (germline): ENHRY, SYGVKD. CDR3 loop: CAIAGAGDTIYF. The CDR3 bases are TGTGCCATCGCCGGGGCCGGGGACACCATATATTTT.

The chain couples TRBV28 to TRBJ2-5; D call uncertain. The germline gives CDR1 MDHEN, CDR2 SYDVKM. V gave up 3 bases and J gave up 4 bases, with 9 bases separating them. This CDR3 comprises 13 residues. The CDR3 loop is CASSLVQLETQYF. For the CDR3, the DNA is TGTGCCAGCAGTTTGGTGCAGTTAGAGACCCAGTACTTC.

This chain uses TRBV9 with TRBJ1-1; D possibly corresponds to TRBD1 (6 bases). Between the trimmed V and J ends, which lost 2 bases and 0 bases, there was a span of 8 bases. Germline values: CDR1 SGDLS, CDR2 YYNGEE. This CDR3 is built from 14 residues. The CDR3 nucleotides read TGTGCCAGCAGCGTGGGACAACTGAACACTGAAGCTTTCTTT. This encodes CASSVGQLNTEAFF. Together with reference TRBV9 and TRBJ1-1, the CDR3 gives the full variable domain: DSGVTQTPKHLITATGQRVTLRCSPRSGDLSVYWYQQSLDQGLQFLIQYYNGEERAKGNILERFSAQQFPDLHSELNLSSLELGDSALYFCASSVGQLNTEAFFGQGTRLTVV.

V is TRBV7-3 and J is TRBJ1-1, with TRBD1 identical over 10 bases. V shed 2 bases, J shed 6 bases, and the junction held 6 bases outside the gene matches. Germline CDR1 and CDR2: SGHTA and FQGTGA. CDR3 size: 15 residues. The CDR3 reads CASSLAGTGDAEAFF. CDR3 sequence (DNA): TGTGCCAGCAGCTTAGCCGGGACAGGGGACGCTGAAGCTTTCTTT. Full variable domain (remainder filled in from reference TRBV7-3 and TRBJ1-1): GAGVSQTPSNKVTEKGKYVELRCDPISGHTALYWYRQSLGQGPEFLIYFQGTGAADDSGLPNDRFFAVRPEGSVSTLKIQRTERGDSAVYLCASSLAGTGDAEAFFGQGTRLTVV.

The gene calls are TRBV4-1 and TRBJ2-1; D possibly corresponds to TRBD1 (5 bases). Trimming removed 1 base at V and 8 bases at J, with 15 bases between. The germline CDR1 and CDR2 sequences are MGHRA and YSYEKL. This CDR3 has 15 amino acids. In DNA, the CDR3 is TGCGCCAGCAGCCAAGTGGCTATTCCAGGGTATGAGCAGTTCTTC. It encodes CASSQVAIPGYEQFF.

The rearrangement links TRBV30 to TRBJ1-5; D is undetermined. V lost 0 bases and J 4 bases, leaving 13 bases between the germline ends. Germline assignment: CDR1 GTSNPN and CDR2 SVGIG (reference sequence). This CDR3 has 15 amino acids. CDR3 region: CAWSVLPDTNQPQHF. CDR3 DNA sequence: TGTGCCTGGAGTGTACTGCCAGATACTAATCAGCCCCAGCATTTT. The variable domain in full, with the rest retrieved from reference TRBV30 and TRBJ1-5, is SQTIHQWPATLVQPVGSPLSLECTVEGTSNPNLYWYRQAAGRGLQLLFYSVGIGQISSEVPQNLSASRPQDRQFILSSKKLLLSDSGFYLCAWSVLPDTNQPQHFGDGTRLSIL.

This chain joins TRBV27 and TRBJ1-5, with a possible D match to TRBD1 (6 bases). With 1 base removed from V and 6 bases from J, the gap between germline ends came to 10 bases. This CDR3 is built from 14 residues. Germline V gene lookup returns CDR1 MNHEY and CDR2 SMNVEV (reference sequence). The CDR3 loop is CASSLYRGGQPQHF. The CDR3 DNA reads TGTGCCAGCAGTTTATATAGGGGGGGTCAGCCCCAGCATTTT.

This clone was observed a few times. CDR3 sequence: CAWTRNRTIYTF. DNA of the CDR3: TGTGCCTGGACGAGGAACAGAACAATCTACACCTTC. The chain is built from TRBV30 and TRBJ1-2, with no clear D. Germline V gene sequence: CDR1 GTSNPN, CDR2 SVGIG (reference sequence). V lost 4 bases to trimming and J lost 10 bases, with 16 bases between them. This CDR3 is 12 amino acids long.

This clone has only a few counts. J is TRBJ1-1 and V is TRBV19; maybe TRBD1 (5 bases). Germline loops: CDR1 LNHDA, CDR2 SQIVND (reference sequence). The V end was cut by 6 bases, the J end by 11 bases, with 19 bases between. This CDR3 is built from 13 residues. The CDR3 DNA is TGTGCCAGTAGCCCCTTGGGGGACGGGAGGGCTTTCTTT. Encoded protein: CASSPLGDGRAFF.

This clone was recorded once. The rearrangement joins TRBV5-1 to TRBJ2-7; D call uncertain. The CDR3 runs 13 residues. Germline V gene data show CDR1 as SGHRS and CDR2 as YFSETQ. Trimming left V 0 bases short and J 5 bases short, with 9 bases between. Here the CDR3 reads CASSLGHSDEQYF. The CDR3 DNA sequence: TGCGCCAGCAGCTTGGGACATTCGGACGAGCAGTACTTC.

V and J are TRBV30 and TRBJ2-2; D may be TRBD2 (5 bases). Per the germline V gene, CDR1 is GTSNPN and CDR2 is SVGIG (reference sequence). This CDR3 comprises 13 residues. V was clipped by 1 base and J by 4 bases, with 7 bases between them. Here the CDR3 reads CAWSETSTGELFF. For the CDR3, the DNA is TGTGCCTGGAGTGAAACTAGCACCGGGGAGCTGTTTTTT.

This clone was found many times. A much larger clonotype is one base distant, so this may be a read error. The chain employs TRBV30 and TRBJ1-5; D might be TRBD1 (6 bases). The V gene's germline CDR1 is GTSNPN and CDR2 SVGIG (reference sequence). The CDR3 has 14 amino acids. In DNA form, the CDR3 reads TGTGCCTGGCCTCCGGGACATAGCAATCAGCCCCGGCATTTT. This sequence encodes CAWPPGHSNQPRHF.

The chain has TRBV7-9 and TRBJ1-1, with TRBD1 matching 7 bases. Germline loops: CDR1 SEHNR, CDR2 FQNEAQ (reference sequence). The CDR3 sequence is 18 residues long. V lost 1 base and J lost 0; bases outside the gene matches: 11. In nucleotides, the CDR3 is TGTGCCAGCAGCTTAGGTAGGCAGGGGGGAGCCATGAACACTGAAGCTTTCTTT. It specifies CASSLGRQGGAMNTEAFF.

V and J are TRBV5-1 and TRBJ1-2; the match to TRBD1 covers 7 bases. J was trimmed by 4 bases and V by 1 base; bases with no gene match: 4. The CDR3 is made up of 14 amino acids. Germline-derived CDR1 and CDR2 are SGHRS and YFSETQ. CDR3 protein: CASSLRGRGYGYTF. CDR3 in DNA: TGCGCCAGCAGCTTGAGGGGGCGCGGCTATGGCTACACCTTC.

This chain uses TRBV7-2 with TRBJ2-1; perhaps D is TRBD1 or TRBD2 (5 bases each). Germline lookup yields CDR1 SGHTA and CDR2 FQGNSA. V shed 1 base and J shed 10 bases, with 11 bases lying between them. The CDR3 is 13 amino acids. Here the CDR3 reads CASSLDLGDEQFF. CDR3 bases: TGTGCCAGCAGCTTAGATTTGGGGGACGAGCAGTTCTTC.

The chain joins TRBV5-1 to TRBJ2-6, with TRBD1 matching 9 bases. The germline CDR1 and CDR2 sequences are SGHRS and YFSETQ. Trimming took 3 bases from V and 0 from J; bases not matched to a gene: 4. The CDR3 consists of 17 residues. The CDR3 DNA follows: TGCGCCAGCAGCTGGACAGGGGTGAGCTCTGGGGCCAACGTCCTGACTTTC. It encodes CASSWTGVSSGANVLTF. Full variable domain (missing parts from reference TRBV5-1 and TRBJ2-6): KAGVTQTPRYLIKTRGQQVTLSCSPISGHRSVSWYQQTPGQGLQFLFEYFSETQRNKGNFPGRFSGRQFSNSRSEMNVSTLELGDSALYLCASSWTGVSSGANVLTFGAGSRLTVL.